Below are 29 T cell receptor beta chains sequenced from a single sample in a study of memory CD4+ T cells and cytomegalovirus serostatus. Clones were sequenced by immunoSEQ multiplex PCR, and TCRdb holds only the in-frame ones, with some missing. The sample lists around 63,000 clones, about three quarters occurring once. Single viable CD3+CD4+CD8-CD45RO+ cells were sorted as the memory CD4+ T cells. What was sequenced was memory CD4+ T cells from blood. These receptors all come from an adult in good health and CMV-seropositive.

The chain uses TRBV10-3 and TRBJ2-1, with unresolved D. Germline-derived CDR1 and CDR2 are ENHRY and SYGVKD. The CDR3 runs 12 residues. Trimming shortened V by 0 bases and J by 8 bases, and 5 bases separated the two germline ends. The CDR3 nucleotides read TGTGCCATCAGTGAGTCGAGTGATGAGCAGTTCTTC. The encoded protein is CAISESSDEQFF.

The rearrangement joins TRBV5-1 to TRBJ2-1; 12 nucleotides line up with TRBD2. The V and J ends lost 3 bases and 4 bases, in that order; junction bases with no gene match: 8. The germline V gene encodes CDR1 SGHRS and CDR2 YFSETQ. This CDR3 is built from 17 residues. CDR3 bases: TGCGCCAGCAGCTCCCTCGGACTAGCGGGACCTTACAATGAGCAGTTCTTC. Translation: CASSSLGLAGPYNEQFF.

The CDR3 region has the DNA TGCGCCAGCAGCTTAACGGGGAGCACCGGGGAGCTGTTTTTT. The encoded protein is CASSLTGSTGELFF. The chain recombines TRBV5-1 with TRBJ2-2; the D gene is possibly TRBD2 (5 bases). The CDR3 covers 14 residues. Trimming stripped 2 bases from V and 4 bases from J, with 9 bases between. CDR1 and CDR2 (germline): SGHRS, YFSETQ. Together with reference TRBV5-1 and TRBJ2-2, the CDR3 gives the full variable domain: KAGVTQTPRYLIKTRGQQVTLSCSPISGHRSVSWYQQTPGQGLQFLFEYFSETQRNKGNFPGRFSGRQFSNSRSEMNVSTLELGDSALYLCASSLTGSTGELFFGEGSRLTVL.

This sequence joins TRBV27 and TRBJ1-2, with 8 bases that match TRBD1. V lost 5 bases and J lost 6; bases outside the gene matches: 8. CDR3 length: 14 amino acids. In germline, CDR1 is MNHEY, CDR2 SMNVEV (reference sequence). The CDR3 DNA sequence: TGTGCCAGCAGTAACAGGGGGTATACGCATGGCTACACCTTC. Translated: CASSNRGYTHGYTF.

This rearrangement joins TRBV5-4 to TRBJ1-2; TRBD1 matches at 8 bases. V shed 0 bases, J shed 6 bases, and the junction held 13 bases outside the gene matches. Germline-derived CDR1 and CDR2 are SGHNT and YYREEE (reference sequence). CDR3 length equals 17 residues. The CDR3 here is CASSLARGQASTHGYTF. The CDR3 bases are TGTGCCAGCAGCTTGGCCCGGGGACAGGCGTCTACTCATGGCTACACCTTC. The variable domain in full, with the rest retrieved from reference TRBV5-4 and TRBJ1-2, is ETGVTQSPTHLIKTRGQQVTLRCSSQSGHNTVSWYQQALGQGPQFIFQYYREEENGRGNFPPRFSGLQFPNYSSELNVNALELDDSALYLCASSLARGQASTHGYTFGSGTRLTVV.

The rearrangement links TRBV7-8 to TRBJ2-7, with a possible D match to TRBD2 (6 bases). The CDR3 length is 15 residues. Germline V gene sequence: CDR1 SGHVS, CDR2 FQNEAQ. Trimming removed 4 bases from V and 0 bases from J, with 13 bases in between. In DNA form, the CDR3 reads TGTGCCAGCAGCTCCCCCGGGGACTCCTCCTACGAGCAGTACTTC. Translated, it gives CASSSPGDSSYEQYF.

This chain links TRBV11-2 with TRBJ2-7, with D maybe TRBD1 (5 bases). The CDR3 loop spans 16 amino acids. The germline V and J ends were trimmed by 1 base and 3 bases, with 16 bases remaining between them. CDR1 and CDR2 from the germline V gene are SGHAT and FQNNGV. The CDR3 sequence: CASSLGGQGLGYEQYF. In DNA, the CDR3 is TGTGCCAGCAGCTTAGGTGGTCAGGGCCTAGGCTACGAGCAGTACTTC.

The V gene is TRBV2, the J gene TRBJ2-3; D remains unclear. Germline CDR1 and CDR2: SNHLY and FYNNEI. Deletions cut 8 bases from V and 4 bases from J, with 16 bases between. This CDR3 has 14 amino acids. The CDR3 sequence: CASQAVVSSDTQYF. The CDR3 DNA reads TGTGCCAGCCAAGCCGTTGTATCGTCAGATACGCAGTATTTT.

The chain links TRBV2 to TRBJ2-7; 7 bases align to TRBD2. The CDR3 runs 15 residues. Germline V gene data show CDR1 as SNHLY and CDR2 as FYNNEI. The V and J ends lost 6 bases and 0 bases, in that order; junction bases with no gene match: 8. The chain's CDR3 is CASRTREGLSYEQYF. The CDR3 nucleotides read TGTGCCAGCAGGACTAGGGAGGGCCTCTCCTACGAGCAGTACTTC.

This clone was seen only once. The chain has TRBV28 and TRBJ2-7, with D perhaps matching TRBD2 (5 bases). Per the germline V gene, CDR1 is MDHEN and CDR2 is SYDVKM. CDR3 length equals 15 residues. The V end was cut by 6 bases, the J end by 2 bases, with 17 bases between. CDR3 sequence (DNA): TGTGCCAGCAGACCTAGGTGGGCGGGCACCTACGAGCAGTACTTC. This codes for CASRPRWAGTYEQYF.

The V and J genes are TRBV5-1 and TRBJ2-1; the D gene is possibly TRBD2 (7 bases). V was cut by 7 bases and J by 5 bases, with 19 bases left in between. The CDR3 runs 15 residues. Germline values: CDR1 SGHRS, CDR2 YFSETQ. CDR3 residues: CASCWGLAVDNEQFF. The CDR3 DNA reads as TGCGCCAGCTGCTGGGGGCTAGCGGTCGACAATGAGCAGTTCTTC.

This clone has just one count. The genes are TRBV19 and TRBJ2-3; D might be TRBD2 (6 bases). The V and J ends lost 6 bases and 6 bases respectively, with 16 bases between them. This CDR3 has 14 amino acids. CDR1 is LNHDA and CDR2 is SQIVND in the germline V gene (reference sequence). CDR3 nucleotide sequence: TGTGCCAGTAGGGCGACTAGGAAGGCTGATACGCAGTATTTT. Amino acid sequence: CASRATRKADTQYF. The variable domain in full, with the rest retrieved from reference TRBV19 and TRBJ2-3, is DGGITQSPKYLFRKEGQNVTLSCEQNLNHDAMYWYRQDPGQGLRLIYYSQIVNDFQKGDIAEGYSVSREKKESFPLTVTSAQKNPTAFYLCASRATRKADTQYFGPGTRLTVL.

The CDR3 DNA follows: TGTGCCAGCAGCCCCCCCGTAGCGCCATACGAGCAGTACTTC. It encodes CASSPPVAPYEQYF. J is TRBJ2-7 and V is TRBV7-9, with TRBD2 as a possible D gene (5 bases). The CDR3 has 14 amino acids. Trimming took off 5 bases at V and 4 bases at J, with 15 bases between the two ends. Germline lookup yields CDR1 SEHNR and CDR2 FQNEAQ (reference sequence).

J is TRBJ2-5 and V is TRBV19; 11 nucleotides line up with TRBD2. This CDR3 comprises 15 residues. Germline V gene sequence: CDR1 LNHDA, CDR2 SQIVND (reference sequence). Germline trimming cut 3 bases from V and 4 bases from J; bases unmatched to any gene: 4. CDR3 coding DNA: TGTGCCAGTAGTATTATAGCGGGAGGGGGAGAGACCCAGTACTTC. This encodes CASSIIAGGGETQYF.

CDR3 nucleotides: TGCGCCGCAACTCGGGACAGCCAAAATTCACCCCTCCACTTT. This encodes CAATRDSQNSPLHF. The V and J genes are TRBV10-2 and TRBJ1-6; 7 bases match TRBD1. Germline V gene data show CDR1 as WSHSY and CDR2 as SAAADI. The CDR3 covers 14 residues. The ends lost 11 bases at V and 7 bases at J; junction bases unmatched: 11.

The chain joins TRBV7-3 to TRBJ2-3; 9 nucleotides line up with TRBD2. Trimming cost V 2 bases and J 5 bases; bases outside gene matches: 11. Germline V lookup: CDR1 SGHTA, CDR2 FQGTGA. There are 17 residues in the CDR3. The CDR3 DNA follows: TGTGCCAGCAGCTTAGTAGCGGGGGAGATCCATCAAGATACGCAGTATTTT. This translates into CASSLVAGEIHQDTQYF.

This clone has more than one count but fewer than ten. The genes are TRBV7-9 and TRBJ2-2; 9 nucleotides align to TRBD1. CDR3 length: 16 residues. V gave up 3 bases and J gave up 4 bases; unmatched junction bases: 6. Germline V CDR1 and CDR2: SEHNR, FQNEAQ (reference sequence). The CDR3 DNA reads as TGTGCCAGCAGCTTGGGACAGGGTATAGGCACCGGGGAGCTGTTTTTT. It translates to CASSLGQGIGTGELFF.

The chain employs TRBV11-2 and TRBJ2-3, with TRBD2 matching 8 bases. The CDR3 consists of 15 residues. Germline CDR1 and CDR2: SGHAT and FQNNGV. The junction had 7 bases not matched to a gene; V was cut back by 3 bases and J by 5 bases. The CDR3 DNA reads as TGTGCCAGCAGCTTCCAAGCGGGAGCAAGAGATACGCAGTATTTT. As protein: CASSFQAGARDTQYF.

This clone has just a few counts. This sequence joins TRBV5-4 and TRBJ1-2; TRBD1 is a possible D gene (6 bases). The ends were cut back, 4 bases at V and 6 bases at J, with 13 bases in the middle. Per germline, CDR1 SGHNT and CDR2 YYREEE (reference sequence). This CDR3 is built from 13 residues. CDR3 amino acids: CASSVNRVDGYTF. The CDR3 coding sequence is TGTGCCAGCAGCGTTAACAGGGTTGATGGCTACACCTTC.

The rearrangement joins TRBV5-1 to TRBJ1-4, with TRBD1 matching 7 bases. Germline V gene data show CDR1 as SGHRS and CDR2 as YFSETQ. The CDR3 is made up of 16 amino acids. V lost 2 bases to trimming and J lost 0 bases; unmatched junction nucleotides: 4. The CDR3 nucleotides read TGCGCCAGCAGCTTAGACAGGGCCGCAACTAATGAAAAACTGTTTTTT. This sequence encodes CASSLDRAATNEKLFF. Filled out from reference TRBV5-1 and TRBJ1-4, the complete variable domain reads KAGVTQTPRYLIKTRGQQVTLSCSPISGHRSVSWYQQTPGQGLQFLFEYFSETQRNKGNFPGRFSGRQFSNSRSEMNVSTLELGDSALYLCASSLDRAATNEKLFFGSGTQLSVL.

The gene calls are TRBV27 and TRBJ2-2; D tentatively reads TRBD1 or TRBD2 (6 bases each). There are 17 residues in the CDR3. V was trimmed by 7 bases and J by 6 bases, leaving 24 bases between them. Per germline, CDR1 MNHEY and CDR2 SMNVEV (reference sequence). The DNA of the CDR3 is TGTGCCAGCAAACGGTTGTCCACGTGGGGGGCCCCCGGGGAGCTGTTTTTT. Translating gives CASKRLSTWGAPGELFF.

The rearrangement joins TRBV7-3 to TRBJ2-1; tentative D call: TRBD1 (6 bases). The length of the CDR3 is 17 residues. Looked up from germline, CDR1 is SGHTA and CDR2 is FQGTGA. Trimming took off 2 bases at V and 4 bases at J, with 18 bases between the two ends. CDR3 bases: TGTGCCAGCAGCTTAGTATCCGGGACACCTCCTTACAATGAGCAGTTCTTC. The encoded protein is CASSLVSGTPPYNEQFF.

The chain combines TRBV10-3 with TRBJ2-3; no reliable D call. This CDR3 has 12 residues. Germline V CDR1 and CDR2: ENHRY, SYGVKD. Trimming removed 6 bases from V and 4 bases from J, with 8 bases in between. The CDR3 sequence is CAISEGADTQYF. The DNA for the CDR3 is TGTGCCATCAGCGAAGGCGCAGATACGCAGTATTTT.

This clone was detected only once. V gene TRBV11-2 combines with J gene TRBJ1-3; tentatively, D is TRBD1 (5 bases). V was trimmed by 10 bases and J by 0 bases, leaving 16 bases between them. CDR3 size: 15 residues. Germline loops: CDR1 SGHAT, CDR2 FQNNGV. The CDR3 sequence is CATALTGLSGNTIYF. The DNA of the CDR3 is TGTGCCACGGCCCTCACAGGTCTCTCTGGAAACACCATATATTTT. The whole variable domain, remainder taken from reference TRBV11-2 and TRBJ1-3, is EAGVAQSPRYKIIEKRQSVAFWCNPISGHATLYWYQQILGQGPKLLIQFQNNGVVDDSQLPKDRFSAERLKGVDSTLKIQPAKLEDSAVYLCATALTGLSGNTIYFGEGSWLTVV.

This clone was recorded a few times. CDR3 sequence reads: CATRSTTVLSGNTIYF. The CDR3 DNA reads TGTGCCACCCGATCCACGACAGTACTCTCTGGAAACACCATATATTTT. The chain recombines TRBV10-3 with TRBJ1-3; D is perhaps TRBD1 (5 bases). CDR1 is ENHRY and CDR2 is SYGVKD in the germline V gene. V was shortened by 10 bases and J by 0 bases, with 19 bases between the two germline ends. The CDR3 is 16 amino acids.

This chain connects TRBV11-2 to TRBJ1-3; D is uncertain. Germline V gene data show CDR1 as SGHAT and CDR2 as FQNNGV. V was clipped by 1 base and J by 4 bases, with 8 bases between them. This CDR3 region has 14 residues. The CDR3 loop reads CASSLGVTGNTIYF. The CDR3 DNA reads TGTGCCAGCAGCTTAGGGGTAACCGGAAACACCATATATTTT.

This clone was observed a few times. In DNA, the CDR3 is TGTGCCAGCAGAAAGGAAGGGAATCAGCCCCAGCATTTT. Protein sequence: CASRKEGNQPQHF. V usage is TRBV5-8 and J usage is TRBJ1-5; D remains unclear. CDR3 length equals 13 residues. Trimming left V 5 bases short and J 4 bases short, with 10 bases between. Germline V gives CDR1 SGHTS, CDR2 YDEGEE.

This chain links TRBV20-1 with TRBJ2-5; unclear D gene. V was pared by 8 bases and J by 5 bases, with 12 bases between. The CDR3 runs 11 residues. CDR1 is DFQATT and CDR2 is SNEGSKA in the germline V gene (reference sequence). CDR3 protein: CSPYPGETQYF. The CDR3, as DNA: TGCAGTCCGTATCCTGGCGAGACCCAGTACTTC.

DNA of the CDR3: TGTGCCAGCAGCTTAGGAGACAGATTTCTGAACACCGGGGAGCTGTTTTTT. Amino acids: CASSLGDRFLNTGELFF. The chain uses TRBV11-1 and TRBJ2-2, with TRBD1 as a possible D gene (5 bases). Germline CDR1 and CDR2: SGHAT and FQDESV (reference sequence). CDR3 length equals 17 residues. Trimming removed 1 base from V and 1 base from J, with 13 bases in between.